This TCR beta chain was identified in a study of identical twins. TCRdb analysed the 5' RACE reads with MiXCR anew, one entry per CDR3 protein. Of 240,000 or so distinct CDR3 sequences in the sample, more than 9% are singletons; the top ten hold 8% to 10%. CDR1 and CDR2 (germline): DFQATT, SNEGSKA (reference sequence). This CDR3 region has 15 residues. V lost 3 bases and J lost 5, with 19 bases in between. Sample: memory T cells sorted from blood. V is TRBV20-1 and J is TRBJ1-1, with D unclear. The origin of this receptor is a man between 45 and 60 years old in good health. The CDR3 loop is CSARINGPRGTEAFF. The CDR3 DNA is TGCAGTGCTAGGATCAACGGGCCCCGAGGGACTGAAGCTTTCTTT.